These T cell receptor beta chains were read from a single sample in a study of human T cells and chemical hapten exposure. TCRdb reprocessed the RACE reads with MiXCR, giving one entry per CDR3 protein. The repertoire holds approximately 90,000 distinct CDR3 sequences, with roughly a tenth as singletons. Material: whole blood, obtained in connection with sensitization to the hapten diphenylcyclopropenone (DPC). The receptor set was obtained from a man aged 40-49 years with alopecia areata. Some clones in this sample may be carry-over from other donors' samples. Each CDR3 is given with its conserved first and last residue. D genes are given only for firm matches. Size is stated for part of the rows, as once, few or many counts, or as a class when the clone is expanded.

cdr3_aa cdr3_nt clone_size v_call d_call j_call
CAWSPGTGVLYEQYF TGTGCCTGGAGCCCAGGGACAGGGGTTCTCTACGAGCAGTACTTC few TRBV30 TRBD1 TRBJ2-7
CASSPGLNTEAFF TGTGCCAGCAGCCCCGGTTTGAACACTGAAGCTTTCTTT many TRBV12-3/TRBV12-4 . TRBJ1-1
CASRSGVGAHTQYF TGTGCCAGCAGGTCAGGGGTGGGAGCGCATACGCAGTATTTT . TRBV7-2 . TRBJ2-3
CASSSRDTQYF TGTGCCAGCAGCTCACGGGATACGCAGTATTTT few TRBV11-3 . TRBJ2-3
CASSRDRSTDTQYF TGCGCCAGCAGCCGGGACAGAAGCACAGATACGCAGTATTTT many TRBV5-1 TRBD1 TRBJ2-3
CASSPLPSLTRGTEAFF TGTGCCAGTAGCCCCCTCCCCAGCCTCACGAGAGGGACTGAAGCTTTCTTT many TRBV19 . TRBJ1-1
CASSLTGQGYEQYF TGTGCCAGCAGCTTAACCGGACAGGGCTACGAGCAGTACTTC . TRBV28 TRBD1 TRBJ2-7
CASSASGTHYNEQFF TGTGCCAGCAGCGCTAGCGGGACGCACTACAATGAGCAGTTCTTC few TRBV2 TRBD2 TRBJ2-1
CASSSSGDTDTQYF TGCGCCAGCAGCTCTAGCGGGGACACAGATACGCAGTATTTT few TRBV5-1 TRBD2 TRBJ2-3
CASSVGGQIYGYTF TGTGCCAGCAGCGTAGGCGGACAGATCTATGGCTACACCTTC . TRBV9 . TRBJ1-2
CASSLWSGGRDEQFF TGTGCCAGCAGCTTATGGTCAGGGGGAAGGGATGAGCAGTTCTTC few TRBV7-2 TRBD1 TRBJ2-1
CAIRLADTQYF TGTGCCATCAGACTAGCAGATACGCAGTATTTT . TRBV10-3 . TRBJ2-3
CASSLGGQITDTQYF TGTGCTAGCAGCTTAGGGGGACAGATCACAGATACGCAGTATTTT . TRBV7-7 TRBD1 TRBJ2-3
CASSFQTGEETQYF TGCGCCAGCAGCTTTCAGACAGGGGAAGAGACCCAGTACTTC . TRBV5-1 TRBD1 TRBJ2-5
CAIQRGGGPQHF TGTGCCATCCAGAGGGGCGGTGGGCCCCAGCATTTT many TRBV12-3/TRBV12-4 . TRBJ1-5
CASGGGGSGANVLTF TGTGCCAGCGGCGGAGGGGGATCTGGGGCCAACGTCCTGACTTTC . TRBV6-2/TRBV6-3 . TRBJ2-6
CSATDQKTSAVNEQFF TGCAGTGCCACAGACCAAAAGACTAGCGCGGTCAATGAGCAGTTCTTC many TRBV20-1 TRBD2 TRBJ2-1
CASSGLAGVLGELFF TGTGCCAGCAGTGGACTAGCGGGAGTTCTCGGGGAGCTGTTTTTT few TRBV12-3/TRBV12-4 TRBD2 TRBJ2-2
CARSLGGSAYGTDTQYF TGTGCCCGCAGCTTAGGAGGTTCAGCTTACGGCACAGATACGCAGTATTTT . TRBV7-9 . TRBJ2-3
CASSSSLGDNREKLFF TGTGCCAGCAGCTCCTCACTGGGGGATAATCGAGAAAAACTGTTTTTT many TRBV7-8 . TRBJ1-4
CASSLYAGNEQFF TGTGCCAGCAGTCTGTATGCCGGGAATGAGCAGTTCTTC many TRBV2 . TRBJ2-1
CASRPDNSNQPQHF TGTGCCAGCCGGCCAGATAATAGCAATCAGCCCCAGCATTTT many TRBV6-5 . TRBJ1-5
CASSRTSGRSEQFF TGTGCCAGCAGCCGGACTAGCGGGAGGAGTGAGCAGTTCTTC many TRBV14 TRBD2 TRBJ2-1
CSARAGGAGELFF TGCAGTGCTAGAGCCGGAGGGGCCGGGGAGCTGTTTTTT . TRBV20-1 . TRBJ2-2
CASSVLTGTSGQETQYF TGTGCCAGCAGCGTACTCACCGGGACTAGCGGTCAAGAGACCCAGTACTTC many TRBV9 TRBD2 TRBJ2-5
CASGAAVQETQYF TGTGCCAGCGGGGCGGCCGTCCAAGAGACCCAGTACTTC few TRBV25-1 . TRBJ2-5